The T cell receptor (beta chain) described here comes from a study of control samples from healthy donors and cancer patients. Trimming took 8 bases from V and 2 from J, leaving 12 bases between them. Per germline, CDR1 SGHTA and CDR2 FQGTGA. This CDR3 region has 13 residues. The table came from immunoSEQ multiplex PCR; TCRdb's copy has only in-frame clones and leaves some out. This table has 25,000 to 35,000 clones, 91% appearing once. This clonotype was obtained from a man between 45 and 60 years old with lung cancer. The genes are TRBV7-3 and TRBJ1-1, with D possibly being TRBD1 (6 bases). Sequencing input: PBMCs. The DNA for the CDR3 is TGTGCCAGCCAGCGGACAGCCAACACTGAAGCTTTCTTT. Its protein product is CASQRTANTEAFF.